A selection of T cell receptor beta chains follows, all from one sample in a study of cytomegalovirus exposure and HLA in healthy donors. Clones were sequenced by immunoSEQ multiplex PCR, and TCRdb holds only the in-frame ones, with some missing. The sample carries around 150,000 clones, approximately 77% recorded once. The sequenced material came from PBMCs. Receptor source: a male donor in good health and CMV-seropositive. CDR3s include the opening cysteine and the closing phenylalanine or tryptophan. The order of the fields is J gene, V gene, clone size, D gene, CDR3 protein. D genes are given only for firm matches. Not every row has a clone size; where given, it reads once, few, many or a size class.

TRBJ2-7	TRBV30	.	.	CACSAGMPEQYF
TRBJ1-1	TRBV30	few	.	CAWIGPNSGTTEAFF
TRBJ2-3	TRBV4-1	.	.	CASSQGDKDTQYF
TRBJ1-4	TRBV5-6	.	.	CASSLGQTTNEKLFF
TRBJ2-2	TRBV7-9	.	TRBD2	CASSATGGGELFF
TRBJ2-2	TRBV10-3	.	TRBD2	CAISESASGGGGELFF
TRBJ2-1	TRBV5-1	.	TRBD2	CASSISSGDNEQFF
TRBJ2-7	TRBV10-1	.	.	CASSSQGSHEQYF
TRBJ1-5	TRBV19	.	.	CASSIVEGQVNQPQHF
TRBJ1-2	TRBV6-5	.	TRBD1	CASSRRDSDYGYTF
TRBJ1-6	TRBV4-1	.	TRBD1	CASSVQGALNSPLHF
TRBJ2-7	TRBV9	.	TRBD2	CASSVTLATREQYF
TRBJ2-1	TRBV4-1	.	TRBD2	CASSQGTSGYNEQFF
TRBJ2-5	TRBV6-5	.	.	CASTPTRALGETQYF
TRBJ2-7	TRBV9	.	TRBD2	CASSVSGASSYEQYF
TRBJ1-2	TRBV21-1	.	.	CASSKVATVANYGYTF
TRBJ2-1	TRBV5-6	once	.	CASSPSDGNEQFF
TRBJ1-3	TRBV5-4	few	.	CASSLSGGFSGNTIYF
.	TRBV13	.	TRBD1	CASSLTGDEQYF
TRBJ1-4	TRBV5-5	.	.	CASIASGGHRGEKLFF
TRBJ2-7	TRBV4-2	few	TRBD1	CASSQGTGTASYEQYF
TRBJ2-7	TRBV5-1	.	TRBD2	CASSPLRGGDEQYF